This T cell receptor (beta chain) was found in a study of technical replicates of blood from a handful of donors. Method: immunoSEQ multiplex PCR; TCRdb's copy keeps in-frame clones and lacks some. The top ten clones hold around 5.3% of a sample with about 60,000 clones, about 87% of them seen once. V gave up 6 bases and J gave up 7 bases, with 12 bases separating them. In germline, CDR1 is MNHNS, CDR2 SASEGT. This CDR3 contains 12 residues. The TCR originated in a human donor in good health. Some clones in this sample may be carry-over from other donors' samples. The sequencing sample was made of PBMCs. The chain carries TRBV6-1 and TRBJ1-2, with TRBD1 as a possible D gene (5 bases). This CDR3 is CASSQPGIGYTF. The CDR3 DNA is TGTGCCAGCAGCCAGCCAGGGATTGGCTACACCTTC.